The 27 T cell receptor beta chains below were found in one sample sequenced in a study of T-cell reconstitution after alpha-beta-depleted transplantation in children. During its preparation, the TCRbeta library received unique molecular identifiers. One entry per CDR3 protein results from TCRdb running MiXCR on the PCR reads. The profile shows 190,000 or so distinct CDR3 sequences, approximately 6.6% of them singletons. The starting material was PBMCs from the stem cell graft donor, obtained from the stem cell graft. The receptors were gathered from a human donor who donated a stem cell graft to a child with Wiskott-Aldrich syndrome.

This clonotype was detected many times. The chain has TRBV24-1 and TRBJ2-3; possible D gene TRBD2, 6 bases. Trimming removed 9 bases from V and 1 base from J, with 7 bases in between. CDR3 length: 12 amino acids. Germline V gene lookup returns CDR1 KGHDR and CDR2 SFDVKD. The CDR3 loop is CATGGGTDTQYF. The CDR3 bases are TGTGCCACCGGAGGGGGCACAGATACGCAGTATTTT.

This clonotype was seen ten or more times. The chain combines TRBV25-1 with TRBJ2-7; 8 bases fit TRBD2. CDR3 length equals 15 residues. Per germline, CDR1 MGHDK and CDR2 SYGVNS. V gave up 3 bases and J gave up 6 bases; unmatched junction bases: 10. The CDR3 reads CASSEPGLESGEQYF. CDR3 DNA sequence: TGTGCCAGCAGTGAGCCGGGACTAGAAAGCGGCGAGCAGTACTTC.

This clonotype has ten or more counts. This rearrangement joins TRBV25-1 to TRBJ2-5; TRBD2 aligns across 7 bases. Per the germline V gene, CDR1 is MGHDK and CDR2 is SYGVNS. This CDR3 is built from 16 residues. V was pared by 1 base and J by 0 bases, with 5 bases of the junction left unmatched. The CDR3 sequence: CASSELGAGDQETQYF. The CDR3 bases are TGTGCCAGCAGTGAATTAGGGGCGGGAGACCAAGAGACCCAGTACTTC.

This clonotype was seen more than once but under ten times. The rearrangement uses TRBV11-3 and TRBJ2-1, with 7 bases identical to TRBD2. The CDR3 length is 16 residues. J lost 9 bases, V lost 5 bases, and 16 bases had no gene match. Germline V CDR1 and CDR2: SGHNT, YENEEA. CDR3: CASSARRGRELTEQFF. CDR3 DNA: TGTGCCAGCAGCGCCCGGAGAGGGCGGGAGTTGACTGAGCAGTTCTTC.

This clonotype was counted only a few times. This chain uses TRBV20-1 with TRBJ2-1, with TRBD2 identical over 13 bases. CDR1 and CDR2 (germline): DFQATT, SNEGSKA (reference sequence). The CDR3 loop spans 15 amino acids. The J segment lost 2 bases and the V segment lost 6 bases, leaving 4 bases of the junction unmatched. In DNA, the CDR3 is TGCAGTGCCGAGGGGACTAGCGGGACCTACAATGAGCAGTTCTTC. Its translation is CSAEGTSGTYNEQFF.

This clonotype was picked up many times. The chain recombines TRBV12-3 or TRBV12-4 with TRBJ1-1; 7 nucleotides align to TRBD1. The CDR3 is made up of 16 amino acids. Trimming at V came to 6 bases and at J to 1 base, leaving 11 bases not matched to a gene. CDR3 loop: CASSETFRTGNTEAFF. The CDR3 DNA follows: TGTGCCAGCAGCGAAACATTCCGGACAGGGAACACTGAAGCTTTCTTT.

A remark on this clonotype: An end of the junction does not agree with germline; a read error may underlie this. This chain connects TRBV30 to TRBJ2-5; D may be TRBD1 (5 bases). CDR1 and CDR2 from the germline V gene are GTSNPN and SVGIG (reference sequence). This CDR3 spans 12 amino acids. CDR3 sequence reads: CAWSAHLTEVRF. The CDR3 DNA sequence: TGTGCCTGGAGTGCCCACCTGACAGAGGTACGCTTC.

This clonotype came up a few times. The CDR3 coding sequence is TGCAGCGTTTTGGGGGGACAGGGCTTTGATGGCTACACCTTC. Translating it yields CSVLGGQGFDGYTF. V and J are TRBV29-1 and TRBJ1-2; 9 bases match TRBD1. With V trimmed by 5 bases and J by 6 bases, 10 bases remained unmatched. The germline CDR1 and CDR2 sequences are SQVTM and ANQGSEA. This CDR3 is 14 amino acids long.

The genes are TRBV27 and TRBJ1-1; D is perhaps TRBD1 (5 bases). Looked up from germline, CDR1 is MNHEY and CDR2 is SMNVEV (reference sequence). The CDR3 is made up of 18 amino acids. V was pared by 2 bases and J by 0 bases, with 19 bases between. CDR3: CASSLKGRALFMNTEAFF. CDR3 in DNA: TGTGCCAGCAGTTTAAAGGGCAGGGCTCTTTTCATGAACACTGAAGCTTTCTTT.

At least ten counts were recorded for this clonotype. The rearrangement uses TRBV15 and TRBJ2-1; D call uncertain. CDR3 size: 10 residues. The germline gives CDR1 LNHNV, CDR2 YYDKDF (reference sequence). V lost 1 base and J lost 14, with 6 bases in between. The CDR3 nucleotides read TGTGCCACCAGCAGAGGTATCAAGTTCTTC. Translating gives CATSRGIKFF. Full variable domain (remainder filled in from reference TRBV15 and TRBJ2-1): DAMVIQNPRYQVTQFGKPVTLSCSQTLNHNVMYWYQQKSSQAPKLLFHYYDKDFNNEADTPDNFQSRRPNTSFCFLDIRSPGLGDTAMYLCATSRGIKFFGPGTRLTVL.

This clonotype was picked up a small number of times. The chain recombines TRBV5-1 with TRBJ2-3; 10 nucleotides match TRBD2. The length of the CDR3 is 16 residues. CDR1 SGHRS and CDR2 YFSETQ come from the germline V gene. V gave up 4 bases and J gave up 8 bases; unmatched junction bases: 13. Here the CDR3 reads CASSPSAAGGPVTQYF. The CDR3 DNA reads as TGCGCCAGCAGCCCCTCGGCAGCGGGGGGGCCGGTTACGCAGTATTTT.

This clonotype was recorded at least ten times. The chain joins TRBV29-1 to TRBJ2-3, with D possibly being TRBD1 (6 bases). CDR3 length: 14 amino acids. CDR1 is SQVTM, CDR2 ANQGSEA, per germline. V lost 2 bases, J lost 2 bases, and 11 bases lay in between. The CDR3 coding sequence is TGCAGCGTTGAAAGACAGGCATTCACAGATACGCAGTATTTT. It translates to CSVERQAFTDTQYF.

This clonotype was seen at least ten times. This rearrangement joins TRBV5-6 to TRBJ2-7; TRBD2 might be the D (5 bases). V gave up 0 bases and J gave up 3 bases, with 7 bases separating them. The germline V gene has CDR1 SGHDT and CDR2 YYEEEE. The CDR3 extends over 13 amino acids. CDR3 in amino acids: CASSLVGVYEQYF. For the CDR3, the DNA is TGTGCCAGCAGCTTGGTGGGAGTCTACGAGCAGTACTTC. Full variable domain (remainder filled in from reference TRBV5-6 and TRBJ2-7): DAGVTQSPTHLIKTRGQQVTLRCSPKSGHDTVSWYQQALGQGPQFIFQYYEEEERQRGNFPDRFSGHQFPNYSSELNVNALLLGDSALYLCASSLVGVYEQYFGPGTRLTVT.

This clonotype was detected a few times. The chain employs TRBV28 and TRBJ2-7; no reliable D call. Trimming took off 5 bases at V and 3 bases at J, with 8 bases between the two ends. The V gene's germline CDR1 is MDHEN and CDR2 SYDVKM. The CDR3 covers 12 residues. The DNA of the CDR3 is TGTGCCAGCAGTGTCTTCCGCTACGAGCAGTACTTC. Translated, it gives CASSVFRYEQYF.

This clonotype was recorded many times. CDR3 loop: CASSLDQETQYF. As DNA, the CDR3 is TGTGCCAGCAGCTTAGACCAAGAGACCCAGTACTTC. The gene calls are TRBV7-2 and TRBJ2-5; D gene unclear. V shed 1 base and J shed 0 bases, with 0 bases lying between them. Germline V gene data show CDR1 as SGHTA and CDR2 as FQGNSA. CDR3 length: 12 residues.

The table lists this clonotype with many counts. The rearrangement links TRBV28 to TRBJ1-1; 7 positions agree with TRBD1. The CDR3 consists of 12 residues. Germline lookup yields CDR1 MDHEN and CDR2 SYDVKM. V lost 2 bases, J lost 12 bases, and 6 bases stayed unmatched. In nucleotides, the CDR3 is TGTGCCAGCAGTTTAAGGGACAGATCAACTTTCTTT. It specifies CASSLRDRSTFF.

This clonotype was seen at least ten times. The chain recombines TRBV27 with TRBJ2-7; TRBD2 matches 7 bases. CDR3 length: 15 residues. V was clipped by 1 base and J by 0 bases; unmatched bases: 3. Per the germline V gene, CDR1 is MNHEY and CDR2 is SMNVEV (reference sequence). CDR3: CASSLYSGDSYEQYF. The DNA for the CDR3 is TGTGCCAGCAGTTTATACAGCGGGGACTCCTACGAGCAGTACTTC.

This clonotype has at least ten counts. V gene TRBV5-1 combines with J gene TRBJ2-1, with TRBD2 matching over 9 bases. The CDR3 covers 21 residues. Germline CDR1 is SGHRS and CDR2 is YFSETQ. V was pared by 0 bases and J by 0 bases, with 16 bases of the junction left unmatched. CDR3 nucleotide sequence: TGCGCCAGCAGCTTGGCCCGGATGGGGACTAGCCCCCTAAGCTCCTACAATGAGCAGTTCTTC. Encoded protein: CASSLARMGTSPLSSYNEQFF.

This chain joins TRBV7-9 and TRBJ2-7; D may be TRBD1 or TRBD2 (5 bases each). V lost 4 bases and J lost 5, with 15 bases in between. Germline V CDR1 and CDR2: SEHNR, FQNEAQ (reference sequence). The CDR3 extends over 14 amino acids. The CDR3 region has the DNA TGTGCCAGCAGCTCCCATGGGGGAGTGAACGAGCAGTACTTC. Translated, it gives CASSSHGGVNEQYF.

V gene TRBV27 combines with J gene TRBJ1-1; 9 bases map to TRBD1. The V gene's germline CDR1 is MNHEY and CDR2 SMNVEV (reference sequence). J gave up 11 bases and V 5 bases, and 9 bases lay outside the gene matches. The CDR3 consists of 13 residues. The CDR3 protein is CASSPPGQGWAFF. CDR3 sequence (DNA): TGTGCCAGCAGTCCCCCGGGACAGGGATGGGCTTTCTTT.

This clonotype has ten or more counts. The V and J genes are TRBV7-8 and TRBJ2-3; 7 bases are shared with TRBD2. Looked up from germline, CDR1 is SGHVS and CDR2 is FQNEAQ. The CDR3 has 15 residues. With 3 bases clipped from V and 2 bases from J, the junction kept 5 bases outside the gene matches. The CDR3 bases are TGTGCCAGCAGCTTTGGTCGGGACTACACAGATACGCAGTATTTT. It encodes CASSFGRDYTDTQYF.

Many counts were recorded for this clonotype. The chain is built from TRBV7-2 and TRBJ1-6, with 7 nucleotides matching TRBD1. Germline V gene sequence: CDR1 SGHTA, CDR2 FQGNSA. The CDR3 contains 14 residues. Trimming at V came to 6 bases and at J to 13 bases, leaving 12 bases not matched to a gene. The CDR3 sequence is CASRSGTAVSPLHF. In DNA form, the CDR3 reads TGTGCCAGCAGATCCGGGACAGCAGTATCGCCCCTCCACTTT.

This clonotype was detected many times. The chain uses TRBV6-1 and TRBJ2-6; 7 positions agree with TRBD1. Looked up from germline, CDR1 is MNHNS and CDR2 is SASEGT. Losses at the gene ends were 9 bases for V and 0 bases for J; bases not matched to a gene: 11. The CDR3 totals 17 residues. CDR3 in amino acids: CASLKGTVDSGANVLTF. The DNA for the CDR3 is TGTGCCAGTCTGAAAGGGACAGTGGACTCTGGGGCCAACGTCCTGACTTTC.

This clonotype was observed at least ten times. The chain links TRBV7-2 to TRBJ2-3, with 7 bases lining up with TRBD1. The ends lost 6 bases at V and 6 bases at J; junction bases unmatched: 12. Germline CDR1 SGHTA, CDR2 FQGNSA. The CDR3 extends over 15 amino acids. The CDR3 is CASRSPTGSGDTQYF. CDR3 DNA sequence: TGTGCCAGCAGGTCCCCGACAGGGTCAGGGGATACGCAGTATTTT. Together with reference TRBV7-2 and TRBJ2-3, the CDR3 gives the full variable domain: GAGVSQSPSNKVTEKGKDVELRCDPISGHTALYWYRQSLGQGLEFLIYFQGNSAPDKSGLPSDRFSAERTGGSVSTLTIQRTQQEDSAVYLCASRSPTGSGDTQYFGPGTRLTVL.

This clonotype was observed many times. The chain employs TRBV10-3 and TRBJ1-5, with D unclear. Per germline, CDR1 ENHRY and CDR2 SYGVKD. With 8 bases removed from V and 1 base from J, the gap between germline ends came to 6 bases. The CDR3 contains 12 residues. The CDR3 DNA reads as TGTGCCATCTCCACGAGCAATCAGCCCCAGCATTTT. Translating it yields CAISTSNQPQHF.

V is TRBV6-1 and J is TRBJ2-1, with 7 nucleotides matching TRBD2. V shed 2 bases and J 2 bases; nucleotides not matched to a gene: 6. Germline lookup yields CDR1 MNHNS and CDR2 SASEGT. This CDR3 comprises 16 residues. CDR3 loop: CASSEYGRGTYNEQFF. CDR3 coding DNA: TGTGCCAGCAGTGAATATGGGAGGGGCACCTACAATGAGCAGTTCTTC.

This clonotype showed up many times. This chain uses TRBV20-1 with TRBJ2-7; D is unresolved. The V gene lost 1 base and the J gene lost 2 bases, with 9 bases spanning the gap. The CDR3 has 13 residues. Germline CDR1 is DFQATT and CDR2 is SNEGSKA (reference sequence). The CDR3 region is CSARVSVTYEQYF. CDR3 in DNA: TGCAGTGCTAGAGTTTCCGTTACCTACGAGCAGTACTTC.